The source of this T cell receptor beta chain is a study of early T cells in non-severe SARS-CoV-2 infection (dated by TCRdb to about 2021). Study-wide context: Because TCR sequencing relied on bulk RNA taken from unsorted whole blood, pairing of alpha and beta chains was not possible.

A case-control design nested within a healthcare worker cohort in London, UK, was used, with weekly nasopharyngeal swab PCR tests and blood sampling performed. Healthcare workers were enrolled in the week of the UK lockdown, from 23 to 31 March 2020, and were followed every week for up to roughly 16 weeks. A remark on this clonotype: Its antigen specificity is not known. Per-base qualities were not stored, and no clone one base away is much larger.

CDR1 and CDR2 are read off the germline V gene as SGHTA and FQGNSA. Cut back by 0 bases and 4 bases, the V and J ends lie 15 bases apart. Its CDR3 holds 17 amino acids, cysteine through phenylalanine. Just CDR3 DNA is preserved here, 51 bases in frame from base 1. The research as a whole found: VDJdb matching was skewed toward anti-spike CD8 responses and likely underestimated virus-specific expansions by missing private and CD4 specificities.

The library was obtained by 5' RACE. The listed sequencing device is NextSeq 500. The TCR library protocol attached unique molecular identifiers to individual cDNA molecules to correct for sequencing error and PCR bias. Both TCR alpha and beta chains were sequenced, and tight co-correlation was observed between alpha and beta sequence abundances in each sample. The study's own analysis went as follows. Decombinator V4 was used to annotate the V gene, J gene and CDR3 of the TCR sequences. Expanded TCRs were defined as changing significantly between any two time points under a Poisson model with p below 0.0001. Abundances of TCRs were expressed as counts per million after normalisation to the total number of TCRs sequenced in each sample. MAIT TCRs were defined by TRAV1-2 paired with TRAJ12, TRAJ20 or TRAJ33, and iNKT TCRs by TRAV10 paired with TRAJ18. VDJdb, accessed 1 November 2021, was searched for CMV, EBV and SARS-CoV-2 annotated TCRs, excluding TCRs annotated for multiple antigens. Using fastp at Q25 and MiXCR, TCRdb reprocessed the public reads and kept productive beta chains. Each CDR3 protein gets just one entry, which takes the most common genes and DNA from the rows behind it. The V and J calls and clone size are TCRdb's, not the authors'. The sample table holds more than 70,000 distinct CDR3 sequences, of which roughly 13% were seen once. The ten largest clones capture around 15% of the sample.

The V and J segments used are TRBV7-2 and TRBJ2-2; the D gene is perhaps TRBD1 or TRBD2, each of them matching over 6 bases. The sequence derives from an adult who was a healthcare worker with PCR-confirmed SARS-CoV-2 infection or an uninfected control (not recorded which). The sequencing input was whole blood. The CDR3: CASSLALGGAGTGELFF. In nucleotides, the sequence is TGTGCCAGCAGCTTAGCTCTCGGGGGCGCGGGCACCGGGGAGCTGTTTTTT.